This TCR beta chain was captured in a study of early T cells in non-severe SARS-CoV-2 infection. Overall study: Chains stayed unpaired after sequencing of bulk RNA from unsorted whole blood.

This clonotype has a count of ten or more. No antigen is known for it. CDR1 is SSHAT and CDR2 is FNYEAQ in the germline V gene (reference sequence). V dropped 5 bases and J dropped 8 bases, with 10 bases sitting between them. The CDR3 consists of 11 residues. Study-level results: A preference for anti-spike CD8 responses marked VDJdb matching, which missed private and CD4 specificities.

Attachment of unique molecular identifiers to individual cDNA molecules was performed. TCRdb processed the 5' RACE reads anew with MiXCR; each CDR3 protein has one entry. Of 75,000 or so distinct CDR3 sequences in the sample, 13% to 15% were seen once. This receptor was obtained from an adult who was a healthcare worker with PCR-confirmed SARS-CoV-2 infection or an uninfected control (not recorded which). The gene calls are TRBV7-7 and TRBJ2-7; D gene unclear. The sequenced sample consisted of whole blood. The CDR3 sequence is CASSLPWKQYF. The DNA of the CDR3 is TGTGCCAGCAGCCTGCCCTGGAAGCAGTACTTC.